The rows below give T cell receptor beta chains drawn from one sample of a study of blood T cell repertoires in COVID-19. Libraries were prepared by immunoSEQ multiplex PCR; TCRdb keeps only in-frame clonotypes and omits some of them. This sample yields 250,000 or so clones, of which 70% to 90% are seen a single time; around 6.3% belongs to the top ten. Material for sequencing was PBMCs or T cells enriched from blood (not recorded which). Source of these receptors: a woman in her fifties or sixties who had been exposed to COVID-19. Each CDR3 is given with its conserved first and last residue. The D gene is left open where the match is weak. Expanded clones are given a class, and other clones once, few, many or no size at all.

clone_size: once
cdr3_length: 16
v_call: TRBV5-1
j_call: TRBJ1-1
d_call: NA
cdr3_aa: CASSPWQGSMNTEAFF
cdr3_nt: TGCGCCAGCAGCCCCTGGCAGGGGTCTATGAACACTGAAGCTTTCTTT

clone_size: NA
cdr3_length: 14
v_call: TRBV19
j_call: TRBJ1-5
d_call: TRBD1
cdr3_aa: CASTQQGAAQPQHF
cdr3_nt: TGTGCCAGTACCCAACAGGGGGCGGCTCAGCCCCAGCATTTT

clone_size: NA
cdr3_length: 14
v_call: TRBV28
j_call: TRBJ1-1
d_call: NA
cdr3_aa: CASSPSLRGTEAFF
cdr3_nt: TGTGCCAGCAGTCCCTCGTTGAGAGGCACTGAAGCTTTCTTT

clone_size: NA
cdr3_length: 15
v_call: TRBV7-3
j_call: TRBJ1-6
d_call: NA
cdr3_aa: CASSLNVAGNSPLHF
cdr3_nt: TGTGCCAGCAGCTTAAACGTAGCGGGGAATTCACCCCTCCACTTT

clone_size: NA
cdr3_length: 13
v_call: TRBV7-2
j_call: TRBJ1-5
d_call: NA
cdr3_aa: CASSRDTRGPQHF
cdr3_nt: TGTGCCAGCAGTCGGGACACTCGAGGGCCCCAGCATTTT

clone_size: NA
cdr3_length: 18
v_call: TRBV7-9
j_call: TRBJ2-2
d_call: TRBD2
cdr3_aa: CASSSSHLAGGSTGELFF
cdr3_nt: TGTGCCAGCAGCAGTAGTCATCTAGCGGGGGGGAGCACCGGGGAGCTGTTTTTT

clone_size: NA
cdr3_length: 17
v_call: TRBV5-8
j_call: TRBJ2-4
d_call: NA
cdr3_aa: CASSLWLGTLAKNIQYF
cdr3_nt: TGTGCCAGCAGCCTGTGGCTAGGGACACTAGCCAAAAACATTCAGTACTTC

clone_size: once
cdr3_length: 14
v_call: TRBV29-1
j_call: TRBJ2-3
d_call: TRBD1
cdr3_aa: CSVDQYRGVGTQYF
cdr3_nt: TGCAGCGTGGACCAATACAGGGGCGTGGGTACGCAGTATTTT

clone_size: once
cdr3_length: 13
v_call: TRBV27
j_call: TRBJ1-1
d_call: TRBD1
cdr3_aa: CASSLGQGFGAFF
cdr3_nt: TGTGCCAGCAGTTTGGGACAGGGGTTTGGTGCTTTCTTT

clone_size: NA
cdr3_length: 17
v_call: TRBV7-2
j_call: TRBJ2-7
d_call: NA
cdr3_aa: CASSSPRVGAMTYEQYF
cdr3_nt: TGTGCCAGCAGCTCCCCCCGGGTAGGCGCAATGACCTACGAGCAGTACTTC

clone_size: NA
cdr3_length: 16
v_call: TRBV6-1
j_call: TRBJ1-1
d_call: TRBD1
cdr3_aa: CASSVPGQGGGPEAFF
cdr3_nt: TGTGCCAGCAGTGTCCCGGGACAGGGAGGAGGCCCTGAAGCTTTCTTT

clone_size: NA
cdr3_length: 12
v_call: TRBV12-3/TRBV12-4
j_call: TRBJ2-3
d_call: NA
cdr3_aa: CASRRNLDTQYF
cdr3_nt: TGTGCCAGCAGACGAAACTTAGATACGCAGTATTTT

clone_size: NA
cdr3_length: 14
v_call: TRBV6-5
j_call: TRBJ1-4
d_call: NA
cdr3_aa: CASRRQAGNEKLFF
cdr3_nt: TGTGCCAGCAGGAGACAGGCTGGTAATGAAAAACTGTTTTTT